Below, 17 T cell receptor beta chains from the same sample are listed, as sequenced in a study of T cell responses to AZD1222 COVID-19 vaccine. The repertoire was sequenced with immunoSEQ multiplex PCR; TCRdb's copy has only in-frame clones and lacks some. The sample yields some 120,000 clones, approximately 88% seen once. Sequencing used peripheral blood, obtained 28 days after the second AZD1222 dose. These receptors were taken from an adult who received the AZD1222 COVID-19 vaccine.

The CDR3 here is CATTGQGRVGNTEAFF. The CDR3 region has the DNA TGTGCCACCACGGGGCAGGGTCGGGTCGGGAACACTGAAGCTTTCTTT. The J gene is TRBJ1-1, the V gene TRBV28; maybe TRBD1 (5 bases). Trimming took off 10 bases at V and 1 base at J, with 22 bases between the two ends. Germline V CDR1 and CDR2: MDHEN, SYDVKM. The CDR3 extends over 16 amino acids.

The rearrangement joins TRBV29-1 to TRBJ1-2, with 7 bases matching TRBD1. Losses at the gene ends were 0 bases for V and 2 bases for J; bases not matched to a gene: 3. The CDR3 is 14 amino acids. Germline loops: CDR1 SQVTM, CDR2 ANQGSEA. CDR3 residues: CSVEDRRGNYGYTF. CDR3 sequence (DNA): TGCAGCGTTGAAGATCGCAGGGGGAACTATGGCTACACCTTC.

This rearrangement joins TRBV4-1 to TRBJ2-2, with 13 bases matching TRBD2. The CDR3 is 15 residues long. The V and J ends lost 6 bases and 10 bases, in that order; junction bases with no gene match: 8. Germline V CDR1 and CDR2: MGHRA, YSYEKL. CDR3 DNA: TGCGCCAGCAGTCGGACTAGCGGGAGATTAGAGGAGCTGTTTTTT. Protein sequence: CASSRTSGRLEELFF.

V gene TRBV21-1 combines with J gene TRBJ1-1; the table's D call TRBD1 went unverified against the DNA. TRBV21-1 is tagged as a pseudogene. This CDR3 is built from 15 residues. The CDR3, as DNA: TGTGCCAGCAGCAAAAAGAGGGGGCAGGGCACTGAAGCTTTCTTT. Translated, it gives CASSKKRGQGTEAFF.

DNA for the CDR3: TGTGCCAGCAGCCCTCAGGGGTATGAGCAGTTCTTC. This codes for CASSPQGYEQFF. The chain carries TRBV7-2 and TRBJ2-1; TRBD1 is a possible D gene (6 bases). Trimming shortened V by 5 bases and J by 8 bases, and 10 bases separated the two germline ends. This CDR3 comprises 12 residues. The germline V gene has CDR1 SGHTA and CDR2 FQGNSA.

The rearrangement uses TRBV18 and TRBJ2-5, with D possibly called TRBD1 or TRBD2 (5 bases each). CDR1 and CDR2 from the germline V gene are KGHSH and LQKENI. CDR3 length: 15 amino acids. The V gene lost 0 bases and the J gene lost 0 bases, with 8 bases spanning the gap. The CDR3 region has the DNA TGTGCCAGCTCACCACCCGGGGCTTACCAAGAGACCCAGTACTTC. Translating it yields CASSPPGAYQETQYF.

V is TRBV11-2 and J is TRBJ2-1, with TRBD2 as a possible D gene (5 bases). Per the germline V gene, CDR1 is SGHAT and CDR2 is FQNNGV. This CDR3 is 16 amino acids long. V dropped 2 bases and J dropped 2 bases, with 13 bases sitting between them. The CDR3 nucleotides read TGTGCCAGCAGCTTAAGTTTACTAGTTACCTACAATGAGCAGTTCTTC. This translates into CASSLSLLVTYNEQFF.

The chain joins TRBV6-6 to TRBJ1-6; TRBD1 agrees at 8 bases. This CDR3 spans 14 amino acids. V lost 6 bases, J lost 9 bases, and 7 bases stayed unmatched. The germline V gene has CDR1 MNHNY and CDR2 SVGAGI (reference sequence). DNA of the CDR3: TGTGCCAGCAGCGAGACAGGGGACGGTTCACCCCTCCACTTT. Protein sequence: CASSETGDGSPLHF.

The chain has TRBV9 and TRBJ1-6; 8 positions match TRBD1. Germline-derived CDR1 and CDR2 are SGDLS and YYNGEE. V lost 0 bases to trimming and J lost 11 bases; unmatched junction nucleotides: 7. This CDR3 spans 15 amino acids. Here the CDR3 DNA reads TGTGCCAGCAGCGTAGGGGACAGGCCAATGCCACCCCTCCACTTT. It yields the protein CASSVGDRPMPPLHF.

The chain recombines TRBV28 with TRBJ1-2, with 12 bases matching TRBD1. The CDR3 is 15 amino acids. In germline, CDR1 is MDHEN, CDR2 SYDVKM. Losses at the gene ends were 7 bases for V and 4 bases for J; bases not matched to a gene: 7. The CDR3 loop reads CASTPGTGGGYGYTF. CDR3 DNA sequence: TGTGCCAGCACCCCCGGGACAGGGGGCGGCTATGGCTACACCTTC.

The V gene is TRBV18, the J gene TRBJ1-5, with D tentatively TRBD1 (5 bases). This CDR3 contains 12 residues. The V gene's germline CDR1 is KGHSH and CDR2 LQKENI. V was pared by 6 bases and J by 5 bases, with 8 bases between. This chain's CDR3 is CASSPGDQPQHF. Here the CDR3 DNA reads TGTGCCAGCTCCCCGGGGGATCAGCCCCAGCATTTT.

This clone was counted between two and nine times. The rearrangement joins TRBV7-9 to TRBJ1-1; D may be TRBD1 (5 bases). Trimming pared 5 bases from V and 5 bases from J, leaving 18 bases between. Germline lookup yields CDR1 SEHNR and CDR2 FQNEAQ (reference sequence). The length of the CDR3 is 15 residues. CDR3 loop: CASSLSPGLATEAFF. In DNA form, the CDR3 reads TGTGCCAGCAGCCTAAGCCCAGGGTTGGCGACTGAAGCTTTCTTT.

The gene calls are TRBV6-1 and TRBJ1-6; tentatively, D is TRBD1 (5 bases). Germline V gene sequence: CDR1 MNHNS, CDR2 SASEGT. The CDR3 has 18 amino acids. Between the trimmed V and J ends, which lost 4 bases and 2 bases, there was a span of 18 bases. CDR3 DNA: TGTGCCAGCAGTGCCCCCCCCACGGGGACCGCCTATAATTCACCCCTCCACTTT. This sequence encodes CASSAPPTGTAYNSPLHF.

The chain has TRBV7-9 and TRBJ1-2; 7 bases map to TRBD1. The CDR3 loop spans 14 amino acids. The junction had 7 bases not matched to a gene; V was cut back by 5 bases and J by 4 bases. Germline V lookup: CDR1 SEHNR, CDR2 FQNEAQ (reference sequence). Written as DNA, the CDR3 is TGTGCCAGCAGCGGCGGGGACAGAACCTATGGCTACACCTTC. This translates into CASSGGDRTYGYTF.

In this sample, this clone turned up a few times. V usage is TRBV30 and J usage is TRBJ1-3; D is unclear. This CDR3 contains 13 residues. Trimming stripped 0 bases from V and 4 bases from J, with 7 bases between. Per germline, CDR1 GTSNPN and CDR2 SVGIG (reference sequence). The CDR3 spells CAWSVGWGNTIYF. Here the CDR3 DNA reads TGTGCCTGGAGTGTAGGTTGGGGAAACACCATATATTTT.

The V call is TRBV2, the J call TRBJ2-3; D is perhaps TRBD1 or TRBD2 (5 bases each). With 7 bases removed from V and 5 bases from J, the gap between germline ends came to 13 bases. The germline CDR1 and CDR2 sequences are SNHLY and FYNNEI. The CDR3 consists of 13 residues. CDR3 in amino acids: CASTGQPGDTQYF. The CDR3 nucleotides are TGTGCCAGCACGGGGCAACCTGGAGATACGCAGTATTTT. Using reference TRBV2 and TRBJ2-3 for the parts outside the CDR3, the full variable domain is EPEVTQTPSHQVTQMGQEVILRCVPISNHLYFYWYRQILGQKVEFLVSFYNNEISEKSEIFDDQFSVERPDGSNFTLKIRSTKLEDSAMYFCASTGQPGDTQYFGPGTRLTVL.

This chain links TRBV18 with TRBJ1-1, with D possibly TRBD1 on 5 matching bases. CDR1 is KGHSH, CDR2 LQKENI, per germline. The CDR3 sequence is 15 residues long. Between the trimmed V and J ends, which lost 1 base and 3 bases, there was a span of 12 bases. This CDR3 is CASSPQVRGHTEAFF. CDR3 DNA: TGTGCCAGCTCACCACAGGTTCGGGGCCACACTGAAGCTTTCTTT. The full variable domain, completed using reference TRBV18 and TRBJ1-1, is NAGVMQNPRHLVRRRGQEARLRCSPMKGHSHVYWYRQLPEEGLKFMVYLQKENIIDESGMPKERFSAEFPKEGPSILRIQQVVRGDSAAYFCASSPQVRGHTEAFFGQGTRLTVV.